The subject of this entry is one T cell receptor (beta chain). The sample originates from a study of blood T cell repertoires in COVID-19. Study-level information: Acute and convalescent COVID-19 samples came from the United States, Italy and Spain. PBMCs, B-cell-depleted T cells, or T cells were the source of the cDNA or gDNA that made up the material.

CDR3 length: 19 amino acids. Germline-derived CDR1 and CDR2 are MDHEN and SYDVKM. V shed 5 bases and J shed 2 bases, with 25 bases lying between them. In the authors' workflow: The authors estimated nucleated cell counts from reference gene primer amplification. Libraries were prepared by immunoSEQ multiplex PCR; TCRdb keeps only in-frame clonotypes and omits some of them. Clone size and the V and J calls come from that table; the DNA yielded D and trimming. The table lists approximately 200,000 clones, roughly 88% of them singletons. The source of this sequence is a human donor with active or convalescent COVID-19. The donor label of this sample is uncertain. The V gene is TRBV28, the J gene TRBJ1-5; possibly TRBD1 for D (5 bases). The sequencing sample was made of peripheral blood. The CDR3 DNA is TGTGCCAGCAGTCCTGCCAGTAGGACATCTAAAGGTGGCAATCAGCCCCAGCATTTT. As protein: CASSPASRTSKGGNQPQHF. The full variable domain, with the rest looked up from reference TRBV28 and TRBJ1-5, is DVKVTQSSRYLVKRTGEKVFLECVQDMDHENMFWYRQDPGLGLRLIYFSYDVKMKEKGDIPEGYSVSREKKERFSLILESASTNQTSMYLCASSPASRTSKGGNQPQHFGDGTRLSIL.